This is a list of T cell receptor beta chains from one sample in a study of blood T cell repertoires in COVID-19. Libraries were prepared by immunoSEQ multiplex PCR; TCRdb keeps only in-frame clonotypes and omits some of them. The sample shows under 95,000 clones, around four fifths of them seen only once. The material sequenced was peripheral blood. All receptors derive from a woman in her 70s with acute or convalescent COVID-19. The CDR3 runs from the conserved cysteine through the conserved F or W. The order of the fields is clone size, D gene, V gene, J gene, CDR3 protein, CDR3 DNA. A D gene is named only where the DNA matches it firmly. Expanded clones are given a class, and other clones once, few, many or no size at all.

>-|-|TRBV18|TRBJ1-2
CASSPLAEQMRYGYTF
TGTGCCAGCTCACCATTGGCGGAGCAGATGCGCTATGGCTACACCTTC
>few|-|TRBV6-6|TRBJ1-5
CATDRGLYSNQPQHF
TGTGCCACAGACAGAGGATTATATAGCAATCAGCCCCAGCATTTT
>-|TRBD1|TRBV10-3|TRBJ1-2
CAISESQGARNGYTF
TGTGCCATCAGTGAGTCGCAGGGGGCGCGAAATGGCTACACCTTC
>-|TRBD1|TRBV19|TRBJ2-6
CASSRGQGTGANVLTF
TGTGCCAGTAGTAGGGGACAGGGTACCGGGGCCAACGTCCTGACTTTC
>-|-|TRBV19|TRBJ2-7
CASSMVWENSYEQYF
TGTGCCAGTAGTATGGTTTGGGAGAACTCCTACGAGCAGTACTTC
>-|-|TRBV4-1|TRBJ2-1
CASSHYNEQFF
TGCGCCAGCAGCCACTATAATGAGCAGTTCTTC
>-|-|TRBV11-2|TRBJ1-5
CASSLGDTYQPQHF
TGTGCCAGCAGCTTAGGGGACACATATCAGCCCCAGCATTTT
>-|TRBD2|TRBV11-2|TRBJ2-3
CASSPWTSGGTDTQYF
TGTGCCAGCAGCCCTTGGACTAGCGGGGGCACAGATACGCAGTATTTT
>-|TRBD1|TRBV5-1|TRBJ2-5
CASSLSGQVVQETQYF
TGCGCCAGCAGCTTATCAGGACAGGTCGTCCAAGAGACCCAGTACTTC
>-|-|TRBV27|TRBJ2-7
CASSLDLAYEQYF
TGTGCCAGCAGTTTGGACTTGGCCTACGAGCAGTACTTC
>once|TRBD1|TRBV28|TRBJ1-2
CASSGPGQGRGGYTF
TGTGCCAGCAGTGGTCCGGGACAGGGACGAGGAGGCTACACCTTC
>-|-|TRBV5-1|TRBJ2-1
CASSLGEDEQFF
TGCGCCAGCAGCTTAGGGGAGGATGAGCAGTTCTTC
>few|-|TRBV5-1|TRBJ2-1
CASSLPSSYNEQFF
TGCGCCAGCAGCTTGCCTAGCTCCTACAATGAGCAGTTCTTC
>-|-|TRBV28|TRBJ1-3
CASSPVNSGNTIYF
TGTGCCAGCAGTCCCGTTAACTCTGGAAACACCATATATTTT
>-|TRBD1|TRBV9|TRBJ2-3
CASSVAGQGATDTQYF
TGTGCCAGCAGCGTAGCGGGGCAGGGGGCCACAGATACGCAGTATTTT
>-|-|TRBV19|TRBJ2-2
CASSLRPNGLSTGELFF
TGTGCCAGTAGCTTACGTCCAAACGGTCTATCAACCGGGGAGCTGTTTTTT
>-|TRBD1|TRBV28|TRBJ1-2
CASSLPLRGQVDGYTF
TGTGCCAGCAGTTTACCACTACGGGGACAGGTAGATGGCTACACCTTC
>-|TRBD1|TRBV5-5|TRBJ1-2
CASSLDRGNGYTF
TGTGCCAGCAGCTTAGACAGGGGAAATGGCTACACCTTC
>-|TRBD1|TRBV2|TRBJ1-1
CASRLQGGMNTEAFF
TGTGCCAGCAGATTACAGGGGGGGATGAACACTGAAGCTTTCTTT
>-|TRBD1|TRBV7-3|TRBJ1-6
CASRNTTPGQRSPLHF
TGTGCCAGCAGGAACACGACCCCGGGACAGCGTTCACCCCTCCACTTT
>-|-|TRBV11-3|TRBJ2-7
CASSPGNTYEQYF
TGTGCCAGCAGCCCAGGGAACACCTACGAGCAGTACTTC
>once|-|TRBV5-1|TRBJ1-2
CASSRETGLNYGYTF
TGCGCCAGCAGCCGTGAGACAGGTTTAAACTATGGCTACACCTTC
>once|TRBD1|TRBV5-1|TRBJ2-7
CASSLAGTEYYEQYF
TGCGCCAGCAGCTTGGCGGGGACAGAGTACTACGAGCAGTACTTC
>-|TRBD2|TRBV18|TRBJ2-1
CASSPGGFNEQFF
TGTGCCAGCTCCCCGGGAGGGTTTAATGAGCAGTTCTTC
>-|TRBD1|TRBV19|TRBJ1-5
CASSMGQNSNQPQHF
TGTGCCAGTAGTATGGGACAGAATAGCAATCAGCCCCAGCATTTT
>-|TRBD1|TRBV6-5|TRBJ1-1
CASRGQGAGSEAFF
TGTGCCAGCAGGGGACAGGGGGCTGGGTCTGAAGCTTTCTTT
>-|-|TRBV5-1|TRBJ1-2
CASSLAGDTNYGYTF
TGCGCCAGCAGCTTGGCAGGGGATACGAACTATGGCTACACCTTC
>-|TRBD2|TRBV6-2/TRBV6-3|TRBJ2-3
CASSSPGGATDTQYF
TGTGCCAGCAGCTCCCCCGGGGGGGCTACAGATACGCAGTATTTT